This TCR beta chain was identified in a study of a mutant IDH1 vaccine in newly diagnosed glioma. TCRdb keeps only in-frame clones here, not all; method: immunoSEQ multiplex PCR. The table lists tens of thousands of clones, less than 75% of them singletons. This CDR3 comprises 13 residues. Germline lookup yields CDR1 WSHSY and CDR2 SAAADI. Trimming removed 7 bases at V and 3 bases at J, with 10 bases between. With regard to this clone: Its antigen is as yet unknown.

Time point given: week 47, end of study. Vaccine doses each comprised 300 ug of mutant IDH1 20-mer peptide, with topical imiquimod. The rearrangement links TRBV10-2 to TRBJ1-3; D might be TRBD1 (5 bases). The TCR sequence derives from a man aged 35 to 55 with glioma. Some clones in this sample may be carry-over from other donors' samples. Source: peripheral blood mononuclear cells (PBMCs), taken from a glioma patient whose treatment included an IDH1 peptide vaccine. The CDR3 loop is CASTKDNGNTIYF. The CDR3 bases are TGCGCCAGCACTAAGGACAATGGAAACACCATATATTTT.